This T cell receptor beta chain comes out of a study of cytomegalovirus exposure and HLA in healthy donors. The donors were members of the approximately 130-subject validation cohort (separate from the roughly 700-subject first cohort). Produced via immunoSEQ multiplex PCR; TCRdb's table is partial and in-frame only. The sample has 130,000 or so clones, about 88% seen once. This CDR3 has 16 residues. CDR1 is SGHTA, CDR2 FQGTGA, per germline. Trimming took 3 bases from V and 1 from J; bases not matched to a gene: 0. Sequenced input: PBMCs. This sequence joins TRBV7-3 and TRBJ2-3, with 14 bases lining up with TRBD2. The receptor was isolated from a woman between 18 and 29 years old in good health and CMV-seropositive. CDR3 in amino acids: CASSLGLAGGTDTQYF. The DNA of the CDR3 is TGTGCCAGCAGCTTGGGACTAGCGGGGGGCACAGATACGCAGTATTTT. The variable domain in full, completed from reference TRBV7-3 and TRBJ2-3, reads GAGVSQTPSNKVTEKGKYVELRCDPISGHTALYWYRQSLGQGPEFLIYFQGTGAADDSGLPNDRFFAVRPEGSVSTLKIQRTERGDSAVYLCASSLGLAGGTDTQYFGPGTRLTVL.